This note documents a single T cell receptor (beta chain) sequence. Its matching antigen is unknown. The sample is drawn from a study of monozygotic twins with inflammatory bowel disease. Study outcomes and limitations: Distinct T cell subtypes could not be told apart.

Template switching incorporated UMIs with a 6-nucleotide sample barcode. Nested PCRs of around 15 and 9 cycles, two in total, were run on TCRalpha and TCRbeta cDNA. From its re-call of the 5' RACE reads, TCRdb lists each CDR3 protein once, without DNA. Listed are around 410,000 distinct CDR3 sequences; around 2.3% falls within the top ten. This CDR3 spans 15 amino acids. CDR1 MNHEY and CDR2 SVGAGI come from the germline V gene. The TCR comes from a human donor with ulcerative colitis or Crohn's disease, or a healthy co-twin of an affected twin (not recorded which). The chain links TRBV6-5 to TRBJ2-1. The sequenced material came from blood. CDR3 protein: CASSYDSKGWNEQFF.